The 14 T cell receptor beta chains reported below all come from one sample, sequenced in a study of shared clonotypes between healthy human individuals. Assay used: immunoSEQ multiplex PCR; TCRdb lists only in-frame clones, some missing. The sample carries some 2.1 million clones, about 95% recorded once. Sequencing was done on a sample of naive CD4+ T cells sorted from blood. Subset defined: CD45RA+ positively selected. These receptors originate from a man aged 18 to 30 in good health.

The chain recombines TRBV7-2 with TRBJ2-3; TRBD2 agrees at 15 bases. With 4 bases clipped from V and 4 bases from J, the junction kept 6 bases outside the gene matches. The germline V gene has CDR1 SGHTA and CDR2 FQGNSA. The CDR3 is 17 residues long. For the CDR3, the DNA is TGTGCCAGCAGCTCTGGACTAGCGGGAGGGCCAGCAGATACGCAGTATTTT. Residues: CASSSGLAGGPADTQYF.

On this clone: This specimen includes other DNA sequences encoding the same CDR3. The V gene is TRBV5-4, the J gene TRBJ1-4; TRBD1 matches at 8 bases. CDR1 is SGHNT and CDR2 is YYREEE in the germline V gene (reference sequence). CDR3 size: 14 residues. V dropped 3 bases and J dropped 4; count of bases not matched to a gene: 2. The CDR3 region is CASSYGQGNEKLFF. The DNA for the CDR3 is TGTGCCAGCAGCTACGGACAGGGTAATGAAAAACTGTTTTTT.

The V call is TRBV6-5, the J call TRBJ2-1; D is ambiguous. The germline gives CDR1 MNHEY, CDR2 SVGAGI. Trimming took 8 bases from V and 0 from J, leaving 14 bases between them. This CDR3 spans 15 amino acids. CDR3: CASRRDESSYNEQFF. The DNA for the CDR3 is TGTGCCAGCCGTCGAGATGAGTCCTCCTACAATGAGCAGTTCTTC.

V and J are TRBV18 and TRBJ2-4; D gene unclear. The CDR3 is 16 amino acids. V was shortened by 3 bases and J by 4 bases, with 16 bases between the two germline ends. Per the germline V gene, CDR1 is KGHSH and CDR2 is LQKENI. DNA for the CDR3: TGTGCCAGCTCACCGCTTGGAGCAGAAGTAAAAAACATTCAGTACTTC. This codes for CASSPLGAEVKNIQYF.

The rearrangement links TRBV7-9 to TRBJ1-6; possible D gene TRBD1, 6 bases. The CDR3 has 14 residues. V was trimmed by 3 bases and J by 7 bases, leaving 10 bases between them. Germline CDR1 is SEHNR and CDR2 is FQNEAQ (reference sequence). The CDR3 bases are TGTGCCAGCAGCTTTGACAGGAACAATTCACCCCTCCACTTT. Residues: CASSFDRNNSPLHF.

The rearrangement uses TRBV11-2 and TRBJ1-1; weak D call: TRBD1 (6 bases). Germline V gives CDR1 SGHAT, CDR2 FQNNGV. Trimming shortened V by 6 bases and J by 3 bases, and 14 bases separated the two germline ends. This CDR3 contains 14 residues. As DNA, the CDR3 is TGTGCCAGCAGGTTAAACTACAGGGACACTGAAGCTTTCTTT. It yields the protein CASRLNYRDTEAFF.

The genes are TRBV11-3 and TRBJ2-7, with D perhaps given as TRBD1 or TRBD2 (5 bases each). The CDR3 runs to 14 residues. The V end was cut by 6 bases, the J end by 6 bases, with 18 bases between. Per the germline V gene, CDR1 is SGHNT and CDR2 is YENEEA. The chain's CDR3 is CASRPGPESGEQYF. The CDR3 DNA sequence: TGTGCCAGCAGACCGGGACCCGAATCCGGCGAGCAGTACTTC.

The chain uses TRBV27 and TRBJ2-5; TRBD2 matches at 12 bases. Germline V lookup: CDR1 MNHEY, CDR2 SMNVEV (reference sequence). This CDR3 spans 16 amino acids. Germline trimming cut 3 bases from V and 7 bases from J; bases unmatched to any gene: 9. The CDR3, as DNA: TGTGCCAGCAGTTTTCAGACTAGCGGGGGTAGCGGGACCCAGTACTTC. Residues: CASSFQTSGGSGTQYF.

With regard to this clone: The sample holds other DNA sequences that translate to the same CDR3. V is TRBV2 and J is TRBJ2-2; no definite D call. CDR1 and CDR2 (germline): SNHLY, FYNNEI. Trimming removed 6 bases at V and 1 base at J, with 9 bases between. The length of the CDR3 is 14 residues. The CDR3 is CASRPGGNTGELFF. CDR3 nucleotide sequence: TGTGCCAGCAGACCGGGCGGGAACACCGGGGAGCTGTTTTTT. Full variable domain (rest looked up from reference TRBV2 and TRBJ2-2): EPEVTQTPSHQVTQMGQEVILRCVPISNHLYFYWYRQILGQKVEFLVSFYNNEISEKSEIFDDQFSVERPDGSNFTLKIRSTKLEDSAMYFCASRPGGNTGELFFGEGSRLTVL.

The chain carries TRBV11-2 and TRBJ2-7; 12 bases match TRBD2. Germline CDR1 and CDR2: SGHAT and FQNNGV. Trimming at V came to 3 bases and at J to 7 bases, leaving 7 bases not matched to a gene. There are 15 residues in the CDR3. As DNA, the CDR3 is TGTGCCAGCAGCTTGGTGACTAGCGGGAGTATGGAGCAGTACTTC. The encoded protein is CASSLVTSGSMEQYF.

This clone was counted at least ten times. In DNA form, the CDR3 reads TGTGCCAGCAGGGGCGGCTCCTATAATTCACCCCTCCACTTT. As protein: CASRGGSYNSPLHF. The chain combines TRBV6-5 with TRBJ1-6; D gene unclear. This CDR3 has 14 residues. CDR1 and CDR2 (germline): MNHEY, SVGAGI. Trimming took 6 bases from V and 0 from J, leaving 6 bases between them.

DNA for the CDR3: TGTGCCAGCAGACCTCAGGGGGAGGATGGCTACACCTTC. This encodes CASRPQGEDGYTF. V and J are TRBV6-6 and TRBJ1-2; 7 bases align to TRBD1. With 6 bases clipped from V and 6 bases from J, the junction kept 7 bases outside the gene matches. Germline V gene data show CDR1 as MNHNY and CDR2 as SVGAGI (reference sequence). The CDR3 length is 13 residues.

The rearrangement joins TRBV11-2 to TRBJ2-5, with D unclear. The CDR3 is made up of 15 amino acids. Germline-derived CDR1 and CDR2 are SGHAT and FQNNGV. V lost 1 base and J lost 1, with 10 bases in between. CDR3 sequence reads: CASSLGQQFQETQYF. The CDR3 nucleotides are TGTGCCAGCAGCTTAGGTCAGCAGTTCCAAGAGACCCAGTACTTC.

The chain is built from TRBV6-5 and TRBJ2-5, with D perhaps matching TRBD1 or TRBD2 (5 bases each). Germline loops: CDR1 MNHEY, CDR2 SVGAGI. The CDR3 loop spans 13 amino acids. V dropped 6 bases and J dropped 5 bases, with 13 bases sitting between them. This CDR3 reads CASRPGTLETQYF. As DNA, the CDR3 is TGTGCCAGCAGACCCGGGACGTTGGAGACCCAGTACTTC.